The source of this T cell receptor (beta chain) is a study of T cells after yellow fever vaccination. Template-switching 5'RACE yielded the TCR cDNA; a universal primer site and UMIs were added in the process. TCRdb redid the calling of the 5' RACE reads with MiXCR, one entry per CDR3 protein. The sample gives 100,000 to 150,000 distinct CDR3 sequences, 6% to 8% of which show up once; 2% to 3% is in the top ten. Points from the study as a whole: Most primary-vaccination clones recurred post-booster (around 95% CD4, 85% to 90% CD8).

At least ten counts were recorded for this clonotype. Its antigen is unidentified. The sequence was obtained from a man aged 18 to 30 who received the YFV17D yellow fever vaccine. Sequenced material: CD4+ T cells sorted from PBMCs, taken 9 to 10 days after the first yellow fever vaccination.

The DNA of the CDR3 is TGCGCCAGCAGCCAAGGGACTAGCGGGGGCAATGAGCAGTTCTTC. Protein: CASSQGTSGGNEQFF. V is TRBV4-3 and J is TRBJ2-1; 13 bases match TRBD2. After removal of 1 base from V and 6 bases from J, the junction contained 0 bases not matched to a gene. The CDR3 length is 15 residues. Germline lookup yields CDR1 LGHNA and CDR2 YSLEER.